Below are 3 T cell receptor beta chains sequenced from a single sample in a study of T cell responses to AZD1222 COVID-19 vaccine. The method was immunoSEQ multiplex PCR; TCRdb's version includes in-frame clones alone and lacks a portion of them. The profile covers 40,000 to 60,000 clones, with more than 65% appearing a single time and approximately 20% taken by the ten largest. The input for sequencing was peripheral blood, taken on day 0 of MenACWY control vaccination. The source is an adult in good health.

The gene calls are TRBV18 and TRBJ2-1; 12 positions match TRBD2. Germline V gene lookup returns CDR1 KGHSH and CDR2 LQKENI. Germline trimming cut 4 bases from V and 6 bases from J; bases unmatched to any gene: 7. CDR3 length equals 16 residues. The CDR3 DNA follows: TGTGCCAGCTCACTCGTTCGGACTAGCGGGGCCAATGAGCAGTTCTTC. As protein: CASSLVRTSGANEQFF.

The chain couples TRBV3-1 (or the pseudogene TRBV3-2) to TRBJ1-2; D perhaps matches TRBD1 (6 bases). The CDR3 extends over 14 amino acids. Germline CDR1 reads LGHDT; CDR2 reads YNNKEL (reference sequence). Trimming removed 3 bases from V and 5 bases from J, with 13 bases in between. Here the CDR3 DNA reads TGTGCCAGCAGCCACAGGACAGAGTTTTATGGCTACACCTTC. It translates to CASSHRTEFYGYTF.

The CDR3 DNA reads TGCGCCAGCAGCCAAGAAAGGTCTGGACGGGCGAACACTGAAGCTTTCTTT. Residues: CASSQERSGRANTEAFF. The chain employs TRBV4-1 and TRBJ1-1; D is unresolved. Trimming removed 0 bases from V and 1 base from J, with 15 bases in between. The CDR3 has 17 amino acids. The germline gives CDR1 MGHRA, CDR2 YSYEKL.